In its sample, the clone carrying this T cell receptor beta chain was seen once. The record originates from a study of blood T cell repertoires in COVID-19. Whole-study context: PBMCs, B-cell-depleted T cells, or T cells were the source of the cDNA or gDNA that made up the material.

The method was immunoSEQ multiplex PCR; TCRdb's version includes in-frame clones alone and lacks a portion of them. The table shows about 210,000 clones, with 86% occurring only once. This CDR3 contains 13 residues. The V end was cut by 0 bases, the J end by 7 bases, with 7 bases between. CDR1 is SGDLS and CDR2 is YYNGEE in the germline V gene. The receptor was isolated from a man aged 40-55 years with acute COVID-19. The source material was PBMCs or T cells enriched from blood (not recorded which). The gene calls are TRBV9 and TRBJ2-2; no clear D. The CDR3 region has the DNA TGTGCCAGCAGCGTAGGCAGAGGCGGGGAGCTGTTTTTT. It is translated as CASSVGRGGELFF.